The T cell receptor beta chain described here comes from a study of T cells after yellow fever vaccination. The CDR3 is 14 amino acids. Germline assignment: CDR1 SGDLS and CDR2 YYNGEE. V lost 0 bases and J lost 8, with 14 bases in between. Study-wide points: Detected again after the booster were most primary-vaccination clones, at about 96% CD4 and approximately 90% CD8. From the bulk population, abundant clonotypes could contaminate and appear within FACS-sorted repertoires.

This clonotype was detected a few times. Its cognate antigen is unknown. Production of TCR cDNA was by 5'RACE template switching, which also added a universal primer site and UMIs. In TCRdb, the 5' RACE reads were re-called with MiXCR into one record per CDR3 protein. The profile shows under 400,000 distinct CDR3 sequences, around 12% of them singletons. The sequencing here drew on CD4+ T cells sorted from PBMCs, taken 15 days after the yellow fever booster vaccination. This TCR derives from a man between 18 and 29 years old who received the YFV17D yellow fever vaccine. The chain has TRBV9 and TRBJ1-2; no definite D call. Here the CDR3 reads CASSVDARWVGYTF. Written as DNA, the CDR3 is TGTGCCAGCAGCGTAGATGCCCGGTGGGTCGGCTACACCTTC. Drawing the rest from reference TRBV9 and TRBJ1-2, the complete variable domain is DSGVTQTPKHLITATGQRVTLRCSPRSGDLSVYWYQQSLDQGLQFLIQYYNGEERAKGNILERFSAQQFPDLHSELNLSSLELGDSALYFCASSVDARWVGYTFGSGTRLTVV.